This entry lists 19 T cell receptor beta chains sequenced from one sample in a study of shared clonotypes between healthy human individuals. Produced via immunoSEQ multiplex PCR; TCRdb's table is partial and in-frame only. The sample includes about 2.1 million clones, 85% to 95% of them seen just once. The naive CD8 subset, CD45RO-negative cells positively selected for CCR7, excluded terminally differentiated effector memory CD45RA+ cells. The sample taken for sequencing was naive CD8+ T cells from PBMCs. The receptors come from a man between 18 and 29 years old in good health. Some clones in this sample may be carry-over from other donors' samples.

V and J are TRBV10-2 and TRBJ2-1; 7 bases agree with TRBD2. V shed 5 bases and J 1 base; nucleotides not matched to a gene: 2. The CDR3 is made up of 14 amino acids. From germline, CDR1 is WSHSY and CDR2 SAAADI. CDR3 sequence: CASSWGGSYNEQFF. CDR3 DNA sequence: TGCGCCAGCAGTTGGGGGGGGTCCTACAATGAGCAGTTCTTC.

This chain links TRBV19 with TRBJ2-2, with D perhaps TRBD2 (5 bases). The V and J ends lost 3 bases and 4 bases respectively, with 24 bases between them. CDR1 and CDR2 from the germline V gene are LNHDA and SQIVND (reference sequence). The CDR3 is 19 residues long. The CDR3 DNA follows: TGTGCCAGTAGTATCCCCACCCAGCGGACCGAAGGTGGCACCGGGGAGCTGTTTTTT. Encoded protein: CASSIPTQRTEGGTGELFF.

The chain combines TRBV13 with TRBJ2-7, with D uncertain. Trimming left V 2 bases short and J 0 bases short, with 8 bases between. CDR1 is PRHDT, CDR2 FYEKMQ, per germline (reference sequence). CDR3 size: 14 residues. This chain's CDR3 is CASSLRTISYEQYF. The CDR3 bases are TGTGCCAGCAGCTTACGGACGATCTCCTACGAGCAGTACTTC.

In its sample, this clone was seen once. In DNA, the CDR3 is TGTGCCAGCAGTGATGGACTAGCGGGAGGGTACGAGCAGTACTTC. It codes for CASSDGLAGGYEQYF. This rearrangement joins TRBV6-1 to TRBJ2-7, with 15 nucleotides matching TRBD2. The CDR3 has 15 amino acids. V lost 3 bases and J lost 4; bases outside the gene matches: 1. Germline-derived CDR1 and CDR2 are MNHNS and SASEGT.

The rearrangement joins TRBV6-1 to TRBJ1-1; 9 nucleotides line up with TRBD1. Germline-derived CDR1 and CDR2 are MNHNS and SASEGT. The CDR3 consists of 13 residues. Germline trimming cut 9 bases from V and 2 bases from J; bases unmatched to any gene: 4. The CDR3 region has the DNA TGTGCCAGTTGGGACAGGGTTAACACTGAAGCTTTCTTT. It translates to CASWDRVNTEAFF.

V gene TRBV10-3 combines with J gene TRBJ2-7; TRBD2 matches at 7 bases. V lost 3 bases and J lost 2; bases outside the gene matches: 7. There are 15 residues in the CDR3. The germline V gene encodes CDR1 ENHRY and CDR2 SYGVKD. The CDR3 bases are TGTGCCATCAGTGATTGGGCGGGAGTTCCCTACGAGCAGTACTTC. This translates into CAISDWAGVPYEQYF.

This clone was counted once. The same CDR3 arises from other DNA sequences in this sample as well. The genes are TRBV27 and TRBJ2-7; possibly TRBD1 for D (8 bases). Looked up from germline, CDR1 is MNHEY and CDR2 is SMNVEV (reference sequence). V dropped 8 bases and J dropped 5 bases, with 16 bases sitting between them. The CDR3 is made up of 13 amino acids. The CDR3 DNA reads TGTGCCAGCCGAGACAGGGGAGGGGACGAGCAGTACTTC. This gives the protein CASRDRGGDEQYF.

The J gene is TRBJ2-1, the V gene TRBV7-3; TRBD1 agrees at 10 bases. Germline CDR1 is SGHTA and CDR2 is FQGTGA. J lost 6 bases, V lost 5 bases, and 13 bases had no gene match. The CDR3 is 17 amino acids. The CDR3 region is CASSPVRDRGLVNEQFF. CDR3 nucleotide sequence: TGTGCCAGCAGCCCTGTCCGAGACAGGGGGCTCGTCAATGAGCAGTTCTTC.

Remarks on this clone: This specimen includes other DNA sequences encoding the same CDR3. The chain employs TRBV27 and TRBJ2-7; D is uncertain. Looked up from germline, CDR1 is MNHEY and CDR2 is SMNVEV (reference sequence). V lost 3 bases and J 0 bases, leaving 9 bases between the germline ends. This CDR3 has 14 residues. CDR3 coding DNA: TGTGCCAGCAGTTTTGGCAGCATCTCCTACGAGCAGTACTTC. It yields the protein CASSFGSISYEQYF.

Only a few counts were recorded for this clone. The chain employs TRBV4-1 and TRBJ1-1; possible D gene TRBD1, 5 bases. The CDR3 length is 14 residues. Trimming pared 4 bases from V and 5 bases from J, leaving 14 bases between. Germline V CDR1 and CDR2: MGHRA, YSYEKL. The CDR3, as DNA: TGCGCCAGCAGCCCCCGGTTCGGGGGGACTGAAGCTTTCTTT. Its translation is CASSPRFGGTEAFF.

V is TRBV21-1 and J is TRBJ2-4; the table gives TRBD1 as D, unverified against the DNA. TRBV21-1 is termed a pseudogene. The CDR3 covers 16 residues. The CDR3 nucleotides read TGTGCCAGCAGCAAAGGCTGGCAGGGGGAAAAAAACATTCAGTACTTC. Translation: CASSKGWQGEKNIQYF.

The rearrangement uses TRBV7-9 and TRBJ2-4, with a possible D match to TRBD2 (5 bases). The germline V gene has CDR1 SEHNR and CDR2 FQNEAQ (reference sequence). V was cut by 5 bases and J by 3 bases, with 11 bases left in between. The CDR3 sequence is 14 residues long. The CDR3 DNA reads TGTGCCAGCAGCCCCTCTGGAGGCAAAAACATTCAGTACTTC. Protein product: CASSPSGGKNIQYF.

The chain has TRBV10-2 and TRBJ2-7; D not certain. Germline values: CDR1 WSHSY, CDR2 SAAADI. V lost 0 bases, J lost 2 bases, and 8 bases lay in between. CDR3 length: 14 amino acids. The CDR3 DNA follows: TGCGCCAGCAGTGAGTCCGGTACTACCTACGAGCAGTACTTC. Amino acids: CASSESGTTYEQYF.

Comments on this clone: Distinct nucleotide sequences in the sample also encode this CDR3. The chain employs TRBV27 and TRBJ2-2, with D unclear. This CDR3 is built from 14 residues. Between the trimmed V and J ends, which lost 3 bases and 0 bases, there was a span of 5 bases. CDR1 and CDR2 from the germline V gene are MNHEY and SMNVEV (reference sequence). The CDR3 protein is CASSLSANTGELFF. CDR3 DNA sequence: TGTGCCAGCAGTTTGTCAGCGAACACCGGGGAGCTGTTTTTT.

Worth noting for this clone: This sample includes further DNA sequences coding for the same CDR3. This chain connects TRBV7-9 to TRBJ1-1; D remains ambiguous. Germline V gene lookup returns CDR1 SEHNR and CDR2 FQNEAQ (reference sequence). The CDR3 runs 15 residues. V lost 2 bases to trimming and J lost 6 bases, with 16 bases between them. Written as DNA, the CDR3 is TGTGCCAGCAGCTTATTGGGTCCAACGGGGTCTGAAGCTTTCTTT. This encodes CASSLLGPTGSEAFF.

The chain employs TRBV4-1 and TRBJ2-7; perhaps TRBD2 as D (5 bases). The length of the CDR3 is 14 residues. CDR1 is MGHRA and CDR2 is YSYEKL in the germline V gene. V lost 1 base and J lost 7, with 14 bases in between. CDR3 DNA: TGCGCCAGCAGCCAAGTGCGACGGGCGGGTGAGCAGTACTTC. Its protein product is CASSQVRRAGEQYF.

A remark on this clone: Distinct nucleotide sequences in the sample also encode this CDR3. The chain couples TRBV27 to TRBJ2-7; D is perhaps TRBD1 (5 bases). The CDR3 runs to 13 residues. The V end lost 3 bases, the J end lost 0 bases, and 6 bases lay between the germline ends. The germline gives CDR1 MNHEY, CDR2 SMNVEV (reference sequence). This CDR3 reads CASSFGHSYEQYF. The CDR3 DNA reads TGTGCCAGCAGTTTCGGACACTCCTACGAGCAGTACTTC.

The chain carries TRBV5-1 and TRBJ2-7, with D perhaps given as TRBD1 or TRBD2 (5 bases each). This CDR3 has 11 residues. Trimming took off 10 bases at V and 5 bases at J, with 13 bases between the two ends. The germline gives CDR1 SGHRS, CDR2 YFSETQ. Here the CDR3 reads CASQLGDEQYF. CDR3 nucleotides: TGCGCCTCGCAACTAGGGGACGAGCAGTACTTC.

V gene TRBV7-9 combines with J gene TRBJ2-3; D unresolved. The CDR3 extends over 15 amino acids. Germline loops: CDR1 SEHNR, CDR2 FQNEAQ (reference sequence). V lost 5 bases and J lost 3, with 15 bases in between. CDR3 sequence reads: CASSGSILSTDTQYF. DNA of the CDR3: TGTGCCAGCAGCGGTAGCATCTTGAGTACAGATACGCAGTATTTT.